The 5 T cell receptor beta chains below come from one sample, sequenced in a study of blood T cell repertoires in COVID-19. Sequencing was performed with immunoSEQ multiplex PCR; in TCRdb, only in-frame clones are kept and a portion is missing. The top ten hold under 1.5% of the sample, which has about 210,000 clones, 92% seen once. The sequenced material came from peripheral blood. These TCRs come from a man between 25 and 39 years old with acute or convalescent COVID-19.

The rearrangement uses TRBV5-1 and TRBJ2-1; D is unresolved. The ends were cut back, 7 bases at V and 9 bases at J, with 17 bases in the middle. The CDR3 sequence is 13 residues long. Germline-derived CDR1 and CDR2 are SGHRS and YFSETQ. CDR3 loop: CASHPLAGPEQFF. Written as DNA, the CDR3 is TGCGCCAGCCACCCCCTGGCAGGCCCTGAGCAGTTCTTC.

This clone was observed a single time. The rearrangement links TRBV4-1 to TRBJ2-1, with TRBD2 matching 10 bases. Germline V gene lookup returns CDR1 MGHRA and CDR2 YSYEKL. The CDR3 length is 18 residues. Trimming removed 3 bases from V and 4 bases from J; junction bases left unmatched: 12. CDR3 sequence: CASSQTPQREGPYNEQFF. For the CDR3, the DNA is TGCGCCAGCAGCCAGACCCCGCAGCGGGAGGGCCCATACAATGAGCAGTTCTTC.

As DNA, the CDR3 is TGTGCCAGCAGCTGGAGACTAGGACAGGGGGGGACTGAAGCTTTCTTT. Residues: CASSWRLGQGGTEAFF. This chain joins TRBV7-9 and TRBJ1-1, with 10 bases fitting TRBD1. V trimming: 4 bases; J trimming: 5 bases; junction bases outside the gene matches: 10. Germline V gives CDR1 SEHNR, CDR2 FQNEAQ (reference sequence). This CDR3 spans 16 amino acids. The full variable domain, its missing parts supplied by reference TRBV7-9 and TRBJ1-1, is DTGVSQNPRHKITKRGQNVTFRCDPISEHNRLYWYRQTLGQGPEFLTYFQNEAQLEKSRLLSDRFSAERPKGSFSTLEIQRTEQGDSAMYLCASSWRLGQGGTEAFFGQGTRLTVV.

The chain employs TRBV27 and TRBJ1-1; unclear D gene. This CDR3 is 14 amino acids long. Trimming removed 6 bases from V and 5 bases from J, with 16 bases in between. Germline lookup yields CDR1 MNHEY and CDR2 SMNVEV (reference sequence). CDR3 amino acids: CASSLVEGSTEAFF. For the CDR3, the DNA is TGTGCCAGCAGCCTCGTGGAGGGCAGTACTGAAGCTTTCTTT.

The rearrangement joins TRBV29-1 to TRBJ2-1; TRBD1 might be the D (7 bases). Trimming removed 7 bases at V and 5 bases at J, with 21 bases between. This CDR3 contains 15 residues. Germline CDR1 is SQVTM and CDR2 is ANQGSEA. CDR3 in DNA: TGCAGCGCCCGGTGGGGGACAGCGGGCCACAATGAGCAGTTCTTC. Translated: CSARWGTAGHNEQFF.